Listed below are T cell receptor beta chains from one sample, sequenced in a study of control samples from healthy donors and cancer patients. The protocol was immunoSEQ multiplex PCR, while the TCRdb copy is restricted to in-frame clones and leaves out a portion. This sample carries 40,000 to 65,000 clones, 75% to 90% of them seen once, and the ten largest clones take about 14%. The material sequenced was PBMCs. These receptors all stem from a man aged 55-75 years with head and neck cancer. Both conserved end residues are part of each CDR3. A D gene is named only where the DNA matches it firmly. Only part of the rows carry a size: once, few, many, or a class if the clone is expanded.

len: 15; j_gene: TRBJ2-6; v_gene: TRBV28; abundance: .; d_gene: .; CDR3nt: TGTGCCAGCAGTTTCCTAGTAACCGGGGCCAACGTCCTGACTTTC; CDR3aa: CASSFLVTGANVLTF
len: 15; j_gene: TRBJ2-2; v_gene: TRBV6-2/TRBV6-3; abundance: .; d_gene: .; CDR3nt: TGTGCCAGCAGTCTACAGGGGAGGGACACCGGGGAGCTGTTTTTT; CDR3aa: CASSLQGRDTGELFF
len: 13; j_gene: TRBJ2-7; v_gene: TRBV14; abundance: .; d_gene: .; CDR3nt: TGTGCCAGCAGCCCGCGCCGGGGCTACGAGCAGTACTTC; CDR3aa: CASSPRRGYEQYF
len: 11; j_gene: TRBJ1-1; v_gene: TRBV12-5; abundance: .; d_gene: TRBD1; CDR3nt: TGTGCTAGTGCTCGGACAGGGGAAACTTTCTTT; CDR3aa: CASARTGETFF
len: 14; j_gene: TRBJ2-7; v_gene: TRBV4-2; abundance: once; d_gene: TRBD1; CDR3nt: TGTGCCAGTTCCGGGACAGGGAATTCCTACGAGCAGTACTTC; CDR3aa: CASSGTGNSYEQYF
len: 17; j_gene: TRBJ1-4; v_gene: TRBV25-1; abundance: .; d_gene: TRBD1; CDR3nt: TGTGCCAGCAGTCGGAGCGGACAGGGGGATCGGGCGGGGAAACTGTTTTTT; CDR3aa: CASSRSGQGDRAGKLFF
len: 15; j_gene: TRBJ2-1; v_gene: TRBV5-5; abundance: .; d_gene: .; CDR3nt: TGTGCCAGCAGCTTGGATGAGAGCTCCTACAATGAGCAGTTCTTC; CDR3aa: CASSLDESSYNEQFF
len: 15; j_gene: TRBJ1-2; v_gene: TRBV27; abundance: few; d_gene: TRBD1; CDR3nt: TGTGCCAGCAGTAGTACAGGGGGAGCTAACTATGGCTACACCTTC; CDR3aa: CASSSTGGANYGYTF
len: 17; j_gene: TRBJ1-4; v_gene: TRBV28; abundance: .; d_gene: .; CDR3nt: TGTGCCAGCAGTTCCATCCCGTTCCAGGATTCTAATGAAAAACTGTTTTTT; CDR3aa: CASSSIPFQDSNEKLFF
len: 12; j_gene: TRBJ2-5; v_gene: TRBV13; abundance: .; d_gene: .; CDR3nt: TGTGCCAGCAGCCGAAATCGGGAGACCCAGTACTTC; CDR3aa: CASSRNRETQYF
len: 14; j_gene: TRBJ1-5; v_gene: TRBV6-6; abundance: .; d_gene: TRBD1; CDR3nt: TGTGCCAGCAGACAGGGGGCCAGCAATCAGCCCCAGCATTTT; CDR3aa: CASRQGASNQPQHF
len: 18; j_gene: TRBJ2-3; v_gene: TRBV4-3; abundance: few; d_gene: .; CDR3nt: TGCGCCAGCAGCCAAGTTTTTCTCGTATTCCTAGCTCCAGATACGCAGTATTTT; CDR3aa: CASSQVFLVFLAPDTQYF
len: 11; j_gene: TRBJ2-3; v_gene: TRBV7-2; abundance: once; d_gene: .; CDR3nt: TGTGCCAGCAGCGTCACAGATACGCAGTATTTT; CDR3aa: CASSVTDTQYF
len: 15; j_gene: TRBJ2-7; v_gene: TRBV5-6; abundance: .; d_gene: .; CDR3nt: TGTGCCAGCAGCTCCCGTTGGCAGGGGTCCTACGAGCAGTACTTC; CDR3aa: CASSSRWQGSYEQYF